This TCR beta chain was retrieved from a study of T cell responses to AZD1222 COVID-19 vaccine. TCRdb's table, derived via immunoSEQ multiplex PCR, lists solely in-frame clones and lacks some. The table lists more than 110,000 clones. Study outcomes and limitations: An increase in Spike-specific TCR breadth and depth was observed after two AZD1222 doses. Dominant CD4 TCR responses targeted spike regions 160-218 and 743-854. Nearly half of spike-specific TCRs reportedly target variant regions that are unmutated in the B.1.351 and B.1.1.7 variants.

As concerns this clone: The target antigen is unknown.

The CDR3 sequence is 16 residues long. The J segment lost 1 base and the V segment lost 3 bases, leaving 6 bases of the junction unmatched. CDR1 and CDR2 (germline): KGHSH, LQKENI. Sequencing was done on a sample of peripheral blood. The sequence was obtained from an adult in good health. The chain carries TRBV18 and TRBJ2-1; 7 positions match TRBD1. The CDR3 sequence: CASSPRQGISYNEQFF. As DNA, the CDR3 is TGTGCCAGCTCACCCCGACAGGGAATATCCTACAATGAGCAGTTCTTC.